This T cell receptor beta chain was recovered during a study of cytomegalovirus exposure and HLA in healthy donors. Study-wide findings and caveats: According to an earlier analysis, most TCR beta V segments yielded productive rearrangements about 87% or about 30% of the time.

In this sample, this clone turned up a few times. The antigen remains undetermined. With 60 Vbeta and 13 Jbeta primers, the PCR was carried out. Here immunoSEQ multiplex PCR was the method, and the copy in TCRdb shows in-frame clones only, minus some. Of 100,000 or so clones listed, less than 85% are singletons. CDR1 and CDR2 (germline): MNHEY, SMNVEV (reference sequence). The CDR3 is 16 amino acids. V dropped 7 bases and J dropped 1 base, with 19 bases sitting between them. The specimen sequenced was PBMCs. This TCR was sampled from a man in his forties or fifties in good health and CMV-seronegative. The chain recombines TRBV27 with TRBJ1-1; weak D call: TRBD1 (5 bases). CDR3 DNA sequence: TGTGCCAGCACTTGGAGCCAGGGTTCCGCGAACACTGAAGCTTTCTTT. It translates to CASTWSQGSANTEAFF.